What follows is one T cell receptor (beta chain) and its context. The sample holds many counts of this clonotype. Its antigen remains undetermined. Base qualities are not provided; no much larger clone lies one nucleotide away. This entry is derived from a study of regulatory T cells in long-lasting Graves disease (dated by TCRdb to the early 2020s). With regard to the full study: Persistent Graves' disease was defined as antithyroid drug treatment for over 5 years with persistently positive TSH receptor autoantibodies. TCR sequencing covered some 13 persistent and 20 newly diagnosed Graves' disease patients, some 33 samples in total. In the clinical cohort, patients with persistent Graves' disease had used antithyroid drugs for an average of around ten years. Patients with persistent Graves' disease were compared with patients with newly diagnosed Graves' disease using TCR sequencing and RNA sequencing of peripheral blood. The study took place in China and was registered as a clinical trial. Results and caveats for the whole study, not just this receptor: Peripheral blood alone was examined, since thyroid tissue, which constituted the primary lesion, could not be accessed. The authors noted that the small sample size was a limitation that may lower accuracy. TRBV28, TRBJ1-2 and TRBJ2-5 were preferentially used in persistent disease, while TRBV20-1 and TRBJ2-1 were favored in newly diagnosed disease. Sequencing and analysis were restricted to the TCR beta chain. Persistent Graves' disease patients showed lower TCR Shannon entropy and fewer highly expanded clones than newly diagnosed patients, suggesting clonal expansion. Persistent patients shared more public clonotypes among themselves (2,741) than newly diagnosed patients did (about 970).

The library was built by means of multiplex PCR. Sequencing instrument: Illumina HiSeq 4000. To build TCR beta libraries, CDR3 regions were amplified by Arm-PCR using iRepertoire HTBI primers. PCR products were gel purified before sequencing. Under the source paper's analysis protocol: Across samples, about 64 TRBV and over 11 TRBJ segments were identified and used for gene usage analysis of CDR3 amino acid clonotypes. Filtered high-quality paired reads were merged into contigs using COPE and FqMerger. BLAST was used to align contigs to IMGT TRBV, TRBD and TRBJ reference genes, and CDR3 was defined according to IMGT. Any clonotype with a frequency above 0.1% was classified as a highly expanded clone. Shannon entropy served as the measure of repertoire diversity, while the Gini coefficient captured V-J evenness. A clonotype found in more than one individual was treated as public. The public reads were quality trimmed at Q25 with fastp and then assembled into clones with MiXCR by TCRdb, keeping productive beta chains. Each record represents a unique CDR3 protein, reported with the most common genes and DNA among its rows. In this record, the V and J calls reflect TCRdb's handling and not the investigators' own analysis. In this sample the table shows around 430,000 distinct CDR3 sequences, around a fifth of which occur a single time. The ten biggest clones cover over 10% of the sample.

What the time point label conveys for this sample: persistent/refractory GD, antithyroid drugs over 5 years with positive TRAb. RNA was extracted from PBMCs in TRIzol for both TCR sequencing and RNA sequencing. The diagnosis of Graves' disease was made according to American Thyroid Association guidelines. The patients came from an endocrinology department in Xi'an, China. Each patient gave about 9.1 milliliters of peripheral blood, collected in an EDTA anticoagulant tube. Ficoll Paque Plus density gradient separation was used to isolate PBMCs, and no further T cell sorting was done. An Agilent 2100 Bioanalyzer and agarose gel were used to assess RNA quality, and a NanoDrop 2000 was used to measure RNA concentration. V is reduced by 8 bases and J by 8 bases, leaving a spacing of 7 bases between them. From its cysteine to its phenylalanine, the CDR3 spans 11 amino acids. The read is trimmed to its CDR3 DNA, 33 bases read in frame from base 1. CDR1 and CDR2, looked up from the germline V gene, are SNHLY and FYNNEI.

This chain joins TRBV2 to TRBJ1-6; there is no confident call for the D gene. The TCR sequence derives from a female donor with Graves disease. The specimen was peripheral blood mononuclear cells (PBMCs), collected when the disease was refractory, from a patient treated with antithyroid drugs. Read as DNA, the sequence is TGTGCCAGCGCGGAGTATTCACCCCTCCACTTT. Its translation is CASAEYSPLHF.